This T cell receptor (beta chain) was recovered during a study of cytomegalovirus exposure and HLA in healthy donors. The V gene lost 0 bases and the J gene lost 5 bases, with 13 bases spanning the gap. In germline, CDR1 is WNHNN, CDR2 SYGVQD (reference sequence). This CDR3 contains 16 residues. It was with 60 Vbeta and 13 Jbeta primers that the PCR ran. Profiled with immunoSEQ multiplex PCR; TCRdb holds only in-frame clones, not every one. The sample comprises some 120,000 clones, around 81% of which are singletons, and 3.9% rests with the top ten. The sequencing sample was made of PBMCs. The sequence was obtained from a woman aged 25 to 39 in good health and CMV-seronegative. The J gene is TRBJ1-4, the V gene TRBV10-1; D is perhaps TRBD1 (6 bases). The CDR3 DNA reads TGCGCCAGCAGTGAGTCCCAGGGGATTTACAATGAAAAACTGTTTTTT. Translated: CASSESQGIYNEKLFF.